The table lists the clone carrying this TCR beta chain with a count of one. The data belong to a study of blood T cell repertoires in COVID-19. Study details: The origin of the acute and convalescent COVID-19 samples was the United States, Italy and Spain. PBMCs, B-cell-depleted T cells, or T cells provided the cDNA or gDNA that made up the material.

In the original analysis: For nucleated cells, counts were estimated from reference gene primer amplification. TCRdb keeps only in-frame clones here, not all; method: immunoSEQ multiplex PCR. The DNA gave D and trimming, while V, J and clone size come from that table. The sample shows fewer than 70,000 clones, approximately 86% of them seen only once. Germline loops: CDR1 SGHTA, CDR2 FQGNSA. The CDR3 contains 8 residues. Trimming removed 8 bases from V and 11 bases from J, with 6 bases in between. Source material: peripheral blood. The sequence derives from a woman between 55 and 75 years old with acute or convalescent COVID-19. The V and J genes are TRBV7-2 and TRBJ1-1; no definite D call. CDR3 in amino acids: CASPVAFF. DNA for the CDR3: TGTGCCAGCCCGGTCGCTTTCTTT.